Included here is one TCR beta chain sequence, with context. No antigen is known for it. This specimen belongs to a study of identical twins. Study-wide results and caveats: Within beta out-of-frame sequences, the excess sharing observed between twins was weaker.

V dropped 4 bases and J dropped 9 bases, with 15 bases sitting between them. Germline assignment: CDR1 SQVTM and CDR2 ANQGSEA. The CDR3 length is 12 residues. TCRdb reanalysed the 5' RACE reads using MiXCR and keeps one entry per CDR3 protein. The repertoire holds 700,000 to 950,000 distinct CDR3 sequences, with over 9% as singletons. This sample was also put to use in a study of yellow fever vaccine responses in identical twins.

This sequence originates from a woman in her late teens or twenties in good health. The V gene is TRBV29-1, the J gene TRBJ1-2; tentative D call: TRBD1 (5 bases). Input material: PBMCs. CDR3 sequence (DNA): TGCAGCGTTGGAGGGGTTGGTTCGAGCTACACCTTC. Amino acids: CSVGGVGSSYTF.